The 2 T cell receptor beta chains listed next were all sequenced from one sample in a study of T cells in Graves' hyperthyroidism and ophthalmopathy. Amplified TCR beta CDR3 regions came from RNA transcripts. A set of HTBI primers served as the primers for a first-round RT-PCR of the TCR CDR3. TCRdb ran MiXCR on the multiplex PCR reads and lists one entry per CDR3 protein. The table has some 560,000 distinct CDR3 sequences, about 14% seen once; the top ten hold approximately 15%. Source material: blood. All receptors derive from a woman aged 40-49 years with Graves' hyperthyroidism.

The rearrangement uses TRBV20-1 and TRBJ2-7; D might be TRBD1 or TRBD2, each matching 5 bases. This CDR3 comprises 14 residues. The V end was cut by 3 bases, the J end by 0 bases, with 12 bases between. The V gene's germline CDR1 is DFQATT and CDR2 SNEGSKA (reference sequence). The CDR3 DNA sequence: TGCAGTGCTAGGGAGGCTAGGGGCTCCTACGAGCAGTACTTC. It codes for CSAREARGSYEQYF.

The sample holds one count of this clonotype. Written as DNA, the CDR3 is TGCGCCAGCTACCTTCAGGAGAGCACAGATACGCAGTATTTT. Translation: CASYLQESTDTQYF. The rearrangement links TRBV5-1 to TRBJ2-3; D ambiguous. Germline CDR1 and CDR2: SGHRS and YFSETQ. This CDR3 has 14 residues. V was shortened by 7 bases and J by 0 bases, with 12 bases between the two germline ends.